Below, 30 T cell receptor beta chains from the same sample are listed, as sequenced in a study of shared clonotypes between healthy human individuals. Profiled with immunoSEQ multiplex PCR; TCRdb holds only in-frame clones, not every one. The table has about 2.4 million clones, roughly 93% seen once; the top ten hold around 0.4%. Sequencing was done on a sample of naive CD4+ T cells from PBMCs. Described subset: CD45RA+ positively selected. The origin of the receptors is a man between 18 and 35 years old in good health. Some clones in this sample may be carry-over from other donors' samples.

The chain is built from TRBV18 and TRBJ1-3, with D hard to call. The CDR3 loop spans 15 amino acids. V lost 4 bases and J 5 bases, leaving 15 bases between the germline ends. CDR1 KGHSH and CDR2 LQKENI come from the germline V gene. CDR3 protein: CASSRPGSRRNTIYF. CDR3 nucleotides: TGTGCCAGCTCACGACCCGGGAGCAGAAGAAACACCATATATTTT. Combining the CDR3 with reference TRBV18 and TRBJ1-3 gives the whole variable domain NAGVMQNPRHLVRRRGQEARLRCSPMKGHSHVYWYRQLPEEGLKFMVYLQKENIIDESGMPKERFSAEFPKEGPSILRIQQVVRGDSAAYFCASSRPGSRRNTIYFGEGSWLTVV.

This chain joins TRBV18 and TRBJ1-4; D is possibly TRBD1 (5 bases). This CDR3 spans 16 amino acids. V was trimmed by 3 bases and J by 4 bases, leaving 15 bases between them. Germline lookup yields CDR1 KGHSH and CDR2 LQKENI. In nucleotides, the CDR3 is TGTGCCAGCTCACCGGATCCGGGACGGTATAATGAAAAACTGTTTTTT. Protein: CASSPDPGRYNEKLFF.

This chain links TRBV2 with TRBJ1-2; D possibly corresponds to TRBD1 (5 bases). This CDR3 is built from 14 residues. CDR1 and CDR2 (germline): SNHLY, FYNNEI. V was clipped by 9 bases and J by 6 bases, with 20 bases between them. The CDR3 loop reads CARTLGPHENGYTF. CDR3 in DNA: TGTGCCAGGACTCTGGGGCCCCACGAGAATGGCTACACCTTC.

This chain links TRBV6-5 with TRBJ1-1, with no clear D. Between the trimmed V and J ends, which lost 4 bases and 4 bases, there was a span of 10 bases. The CDR3 contains 13 residues. CDR1 is MNHEY, CDR2 SVGAGI, per germline. CDR3 in amino acids: CASSSGLGTEAFF. As DNA, the CDR3 is TGTGCCAGCAGTTCAGGACTCGGCACTGAAGCTTTCTTT.

This rearrangement joins TRBV7-3 to TRBJ2-7, with D perhaps TRBD1 (6 bases). The CDR3 runs to 17 residues. Germline CDR1 is SGHTA and CDR2 is FQGTGA. Between the trimmed V and J ends, which lost 5 bases and 6 bases, there was a span of 26 bases. CDR3 protein: CASSRDVRGRGAFEQYF. The CDR3 region has the DNA TGTGCCAGCAGCCGTGACGTTCGGGGCAGGGGTGCCTTCGAGCAGTACTTC.

V gene TRBV28 combines with J gene TRBJ1-2; the D gene is possibly TRBD1 (6 bases). Germline-derived CDR1 and CDR2 are MDHEN and SYDVKM. The CDR3 consists of 17 residues. V lost 4 bases and J 0 bases, leaving 18 bases between the germline ends. CDR3 sequence (DNA): TGTGCCAGCAGTTCGACAGGCCCCAAATTTACTAACTATGGCTACACCTTC. This translates into CASSSTGPKFTNYGYTF.

The V gene is TRBV18, the J gene TRBJ1-1; maybe TRBD1 (5 bases). V was shortened by 2 bases and J by 0 bases, with 16 bases between the two germline ends. Germline CDR1 is KGHSH and CDR2 is LQKENI. The CDR3 totals 17 residues. The CDR3 DNA sequence: TGTGCCAGCTCACCAGGTGAAAGTGACAGAATGAACACTGAAGCTTTCTTT. This encodes CASSPGESDRMNTEAFF.

The CDR3 DNA sequence: TGTGCCAGCAGCTTAGTATCGTCCCGGACAAGCTCCTACGAGCAGTACTTC. This codes for CASSLVSSRTSSYEQYF. The genes are TRBV7-2 and TRBJ2-7; D is possibly TRBD1 (5 bases). Germline assignment: CDR1 SGHTA and CDR2 FQGNSA. The V gene lost 1 base and the J gene lost 0 bases, with 16 bases spanning the gap. The CDR3 covers 17 residues.

The chain links TRBV2 to TRBJ1-2; D may be TRBD1 (5 bases). CDR1 is SNHLY, CDR2 FYNNEI, per germline. The CDR3 has 12 amino acids. Trimming cost V 6 bases and J 7 bases, with 12 bases left between them. The CDR3 nucleotides are TGTGCCAGCAGGGGGCAGGGCGCTGGCTACACCTTC. This codes for CASRGQGAGYTF. Full variable domain (rest looked up from reference TRBV2 and TRBJ1-2): EPEVTQTPSHQVTQMGQEVILRCVPISNHLYFYWYRQILGQKVEFLVSFYNNEISEKSEIFDDQFSVERPDGSNFTLKIRSTKLEDSAMYFCASRGQGAGYTFGSGTRLTVV.

V is TRBV6-6 and J is TRBJ2-7; TRBD1 agrees at 8 bases. Germline CDR1 MNHNY, CDR2 SVGAGI (reference sequence). This CDR3 has 14 residues. V lost 6 bases to trimming and J lost 3 bases; unmatched junction nucleotides: 7. CDR3 residues: CASSPGTGLYEQYF. CDR3 sequence (DNA): TGTGCCAGCAGCCCCGGGACAGGACTCTACGAGCAGTACTTC.

This chain joins TRBV5-1 and TRBJ2-7; D is unresolved. Trimming left V 4 bases short and J 5 bases short, with 19 bases between. CDR1 SGHRS and CDR2 YFSETQ come from the germline V gene. CDR3 length: 15 amino acids. The CDR3 DNA follows: TGCGCCAGCAGCAGCATGGGCAGCTCGTGGAACGAGCAGTACTTC. Translating gives CASSSMGSSWNEQYF.

V usage is TRBV10-3 and J usage is TRBJ2-7; 10 bases match TRBD1. Trimming removed 6 bases from V and 4 bases from J; junction bases left unmatched: 6. The V gene's germline CDR1 is ENHRY and CDR2 SYGVKD. The CDR3 has 14 residues. CDR3 in amino acids: CAISGQGGPYEQYF. In nucleotides, the CDR3 is TGTGCCATCAGCGGACAGGGGGGACCATACGAGCAGTACTTC.

This chain connects TRBV6-5 to TRBJ2-1, with 13 bases aligning to TRBD2. V was pared by 6 bases and J by 10 bases, with 9 bases of the junction left unmatched. The CDR3 runs to 15 residues. Germline V CDR1 and CDR2: MNHEY, SVGAGI. Written as DNA, the CDR3 is TGTGCCAGCAGAGACTGGACTAGCGGGAGCAGCGAGCAGTTCTTC. Translating gives CASRDWTSGSSEQFF.

The CDR3 here is CASSKDRLASYYEQYF. The CDR3 DNA reads TGTGCCAGCAGTAAAGACAGACTAGCTTCCTACTACGAGCAGTACTTC. The V call is TRBV6-1, the J call TRBJ2-7, with TRBD2 identical over 7 bases. V trimming: 5 bases; J trimming: 3 bases; junction bases outside the gene matches: 13. The CDR3 loop spans 16 amino acids. Germline loops: CDR1 MNHNS, CDR2 SASEGT.

The CDR3 nucleotides are TGTGCCAGCAGTTACTCGAGGGACGGCACTGAAGCTTTCTTT. The encoded protein is CASSYSRDGTEAFF. The chain carries TRBV6-5 and TRBJ1-1, with a tentative D call TRBD1 (5 bases). The V gene lost 0 bases and the J gene lost 4 bases, with 9 bases spanning the gap. The V gene's germline CDR1 is MNHEY and CDR2 SVGAGI. CDR3 length: 14 amino acids.

The rearrangement links TRBV10-2 to TRBJ1-1; TRBD1 might be the D (6 bases). The CDR3 length is 15 residues. V lost 0 bases and J lost 4, with 12 bases in between. Germline V gene data show CDR1 as WSHSY and CDR2 as SAAADI. The CDR3 region has the DNA TGCGCCAGCAGTGAGTCGGACAGTCCGGGCACTGAAGCTTTCTTT. Encoded protein: CASSESDSPGTEAFF.

As regards this clone: The sample holds other DNA sequences that translate to the same CDR3. The gene calls are TRBV29-1 and TRBJ2-3; 7 bases fit TRBD1. J was trimmed by 3 bases and V by 3 bases; bases with no gene match: 3. Germline V lookup: CDR1 SQVTM, CDR2 ANQGSEA. This CDR3 is 13 amino acids long. The CDR3 spells CSVELQGTDTQYF. Here the CDR3 DNA reads TGCAGCGTTGAGTTACAGGGGACAGATACGCAGTATTTT.

This chain joins TRBV6-5 and TRBJ1-4; a possible D gene is TRBD1 (5 bases). Germline assignment: CDR1 MNHEY and CDR2 SVGAGI. This CDR3 has 14 residues. V shed 2 bases and J shed 2 bases, with 6 bases lying between them. CDR3 bases: TGTGCCAGCAGTTACGAGGGGACTAATGAAAAACTGTTTTTT. Encoded protein: CASSYEGTNEKLFF.

The chain couples TRBV6-1 to TRBJ2-3; TRBD1 might be the D (5 bases). V lost 8 bases to trimming and J lost 5 bases, with 20 bases between them. Germline CDR1 MNHNS, CDR2 SASEGT. The CDR3 has 15 amino acids. CDR3 protein: CASPRDTFARDTQYF. CDR3 nucleotides: TGTGCCAGCCCCAGGGATACCTTCGCCCGAGATACGCAGTATTTT.

This rearrangement joins TRBV7-8 to TRBJ1-5, with D maybe TRBD1 (5 bases). This CDR3 spans 13 amino acids. Germline CDR1 is SGHVS and CDR2 is FQNEAQ. V was shortened by 5 bases and J by 8 bases, with 13 bases between the two germline ends. CDR3 in amino acids: CASSGGGMEPQHF. CDR3 DNA sequence: TGTGCCAGCAGCGGCGGGGGTATGGAGCCCCAGCATTTT.

The chain recombines TRBV27 with TRBJ2-1; no firm D call. The V and J ends lost 4 bases and 4 bases respectively, with 14 bases between them. The germline V gene encodes CDR1 MNHEY and CDR2 SMNVEV (reference sequence). This CDR3 comprises 15 residues. CDR3 nucleotide sequence: TGTGCCAGCAGTTACCTCGAACCGAGGTACAATGAGCAGTTCTTC. It translates to CASSYLEPRYNEQFF.

A single count supports this clone. This chain joins TRBV12-5 and TRBJ2-7; D remains unclear. Germline CDR1 reads LGHNT; CDR2 reads FRNRAP. The CDR3 loop spans 12 amino acids. V was shortened by 10 bases and J by 8 bases, with 18 bases between the two germline ends. The CDR3 is CAISPQWVKQYF. The CDR3 DNA follows: TGTGCTATTAGTCCCCAATGGGTTAAGCAGTACTTC.

The chain carries TRBV6-6 and TRBJ2-5; possibly TRBD1 for D (5 bases). There are 15 residues in the CDR3. The germline V gene encodes CDR1 MNHNY and CDR2 SVGAGI (reference sequence). V was trimmed by 7 bases and J by 1 base, leaving 16 bases between them. The CDR3 here is CASTIPNQGQETQYF. The CDR3, as DNA: TGTGCCAGCACCATACCCAACCAGGGCCAAGAGACCCAGTACTTC.

The V call is TRBV7-2, the J call TRBJ2-1; a possible D gene is TRBD1 (6 bases). From germline, CDR1 is SGHTA and CDR2 FQGNSA. V lost 5 bases and J 0 bases, leaving 11 bases between the germline ends. The CDR3 has 15 residues. CDR3 sequence reads: CASSRDIFSYNEQFF. In nucleotides, the CDR3 is TGTGCCAGCAGCAGGGACATATTCTCCTACAATGAGCAGTTCTTC. The variable domain in full, completed from reference TRBV7-2 and TRBJ2-1, reads GAGVSQSPSNKVTEKGKDVELRCDPISGHTALYWYRQSLGQGLEFLIYFQGNSAPDKSGLPSDRFSAERTGGSVSTLTIQRTQQEDSAVYLCASSRDIFSYNEQFFGPGTRLTVL.

The V gene is TRBV14, the J gene TRBJ2-2; 10 nucleotides align to TRBD2. The CDR3 contains 18 residues. Germline V gene sequence: CDR1 SGHDN, CDR2 FVKESK. V was clipped by 1 base and J by 4 bases; unmatched bases: 9. DNA of the CDR3: TGTGCCAGCAGCCAAGGTATCCCTAGCGGGAGATTCACCGGGGAGCTGTTTTTT. Translating gives CASSQGIPSGRFTGELFF.

This chain connects TRBV5-1 to TRBJ1-3; D remains ambiguous. Looked up from germline, CDR1 is SGHRS and CDR2 is YFSETQ. V lost 5 bases and J lost 4, with 10 bases in between. The CDR3 sequence is 13 residues long. CDR3 DNA: TGCGCCAGCAGAGAACGGAGCGGAAACACCATATATTTT. Translating it yields CASRERSGNTIYF.

The V call is TRBV19, the J call TRBJ2-1; perhaps TRBD2 as D (7 bases). V lost 5 bases and J 7 bases, leaving 24 bases between the germline ends. Germline CDR1 is LNHDA and CDR2 is SQIVND (reference sequence). This CDR3 comprises 17 residues. The CDR3 DNA reads TGTGCCAGTAGTTCATGGACGTCCGGGGGGCCTCGTAATGAGCAGTTCTTC. It encodes CASSSWTSGGPRNEQFF.

The chain uses TRBV6-6 and TRBJ1-4; no firm D call. The CDR3 is 14 amino acids. Trimming removed 4 bases from V and 2 bases from J, with 8 bases in between. From germline, CDR1 is MNHNY and CDR2 SVGAGI (reference sequence). The CDR3 loop reads CASSSVQTNEKLFF. In nucleotides, the CDR3 is TGTGCCAGCAGTTCTGTTCAGACTAATGAAAAACTGTTTTTT.

The V call is TRBV4-1, the J call TRBJ2-1, with 10 bases lining up with TRBD2. CDR3 length: 16 amino acids. J was trimmed by 9 bases and V by 3 bases; bases with no gene match: 11. Looked up from germline, CDR1 is MGHRA and CDR2 is YSYEKL. CDR3 sequence reads: CASSQDASGRGLEQFF. The CDR3 nucleotides are TGCGCCAGCAGCCAGGACGCTAGCGGGAGAGGACTTGAGCAGTTCTTC.

This clone was seen only once. Other DNA sequences within the sample encode an identical CDR3. This sequence joins TRBV28 and TRBJ1-5; D is unclear. The CDR3 has 14 residues. Trimming pared 2 bases from V and 0 bases from J, leaving 5 bases between. Germline CDR1 MDHEN, CDR2 SYDVKM. CDR3 protein: CASSLTGSNQPQHF. In nucleotides, the CDR3 is TGTGCCAGCAGTTTAACGGGTAGCAATCAGCCCCAGCATTTT.